The clone carrying this T cell receptor beta chain occurred once. CDR3 length equals 15 residues. Per germline, CDR1 LGHNA and CDR2 YNFKEQ. V was pared by 1 base and J by 6 bases, with 12 bases between. These data originate in a study of blood T cell repertoires in COVID-19. Profiled with immunoSEQ multiplex PCR; TCRdb holds only in-frame clones, not every one. The sample lists fewer than 350,000 clones; approximately 92% were seen once. The TCR sequence derives from a woman in her thirties with COVID-19, enrolled during active disease. The chain couples TRBV4-2 to TRBJ2-2; the D gene is possibly TRBD1 (5 bases). Sequencing was performed on peripheral blood. For the CDR3, the DNA is TGTGCCAGCAGCCAAGTTTTACAGGCCCCCGGGGAGCTGTTTTTT. Its protein is CASSQVLQAPGELFF.